The clone carrying this T cell receptor beta chain was recorded only once. Its antigen is still unknown. This sample was included in a study of T cells in localized non-small cell lung cancer. Assay used: immunoSEQ multiplex PCR; TCRdb lists only in-frame clones, some missing. This sample has 25,000 to 35,000 clones, with roughly 75% found just once. Germline values: CDR1 LNHDA, CDR2 SQIVND (reference sequence). With V trimmed by 3 bases and J by 5 bases, 9 bases remained unmatched. The CDR3 loop spans 15 amino acids. Notes on the study in general: Sequence data derive from only one tumor region, so heterogeneity remains possible. Within adjacent lung there appeared a median approximately 58 of the top 100 tumor clones. Adjacent uninvolved lung had the highest clonality, suggesting focused antigen responses. Longer overall survival was seen with higher T cell density measured in blood.

This TCR was recovered from a male donor aged 60 or over with stage III squamous cell lung carcinoma. The sample was peripheral blood, taken before any cancer treatment. The V call is TRBV19, the J call TRBJ2-5, with 7 positions matching TRBD2. The CDR3 DNA reads as TGTGCCAGTAGTATCTGGGGCCCCGGGGGGGAGACCCAGTACTTC. Protein: CASSIWGPGGETQYF. Complete variable domain (other parts from reference TRBV19 and TRBJ2-5): DGGITQSPKYLFRKEGQNVTLSCEQNLNHDAMYWYRQDPGQGLRLIYYSQIVNDFQKGDIAEGYSVSREKKESFPLTVTSAQKNPTAFYLCASSIWGPGGETQYFGPGTRLLVL.